These T cell receptor beta chains were read from a single sample in a study of blood T cell repertoires in COVID-19. TCRdb's table, derived via immunoSEQ multiplex PCR, lists solely in-frame clones and lacks some. The table has approximately 60,000 clones, about nine tenths seen once. The sequenced material came from peripheral blood. Receptors were obtained from a woman of 80 years or more with COVID-19, enrolled during active disease. Each CDR3 is given with its conserved first and last residue. D genes are given only for firm matches. Clone size is not always given. Where it is, it says once, few, many or a class for expanded clones.

TRBV19	.	TRBJ2-7	few	CASSMAYSYEQYF	TGTGCCAGTAGTATGGCATACTCCTACGAGCAGTACTTC
TRBV5-1	.	TRBJ1-4	.	CASSLGVAEEKLFF	TGCGCCAGCAGCTTGGGAGTGGCGGAAGAAAAACTGTTTTTT
TRBV7-8	TRBD1	TRBJ1-6	.	CASSFRQGAGSPLHF	TGTGCCAGCAGCTTCCGACAGGGGGCGGGTTCACCCCTCCACTTT
TRBV5-1	.	TRBJ2-5	.	CASRLSETQYF	TGCGCCAGCAGACTGAGCGAGACCCAGTACTTC
TRBV21-1	.	TRBJ1-6	.	CASSISHQGRNSPLHF	TGTGCCAGCAGCATATCTCACCAGGGGCGGAATTCACCCCTCCACTTT
TRBV19	TRBD1	TRBJ2-3	.	CASSRTGPSTDTQYF	TGTGCCAGTAGTAGGACAGGGCCTAGCACAGATACGCAGTATTTT
TRBV30	TRBD2	TRBJ2-3	.	CAWSVRAGGVNTQYF	TGTGCCTGGAGTGTTCGAGCGGGGGGGGTTAATACGCAGTATTTT
TRBV12-3/TRBV12-4	.	TRBJ1-1	.	CASRAEGVGIEF	TGTGCCAGCAGAGCCGAGGGGGTGGGAATTGAATTT
TRBV5-1	.	TRBJ2-2	.	CASSSNTGELFF	TGCGCCAGCAGCTCAAACACCGGGGAGCTGTTTTTT
TRBV2	.	TRBJ1-6	once	CASSPPRQGPSSSYNSPLHF	TGTGCCAGCAGTCCTCCGAGGCAGGGGCCTTCTAGCTCCTATAATTCACCCCTCCACTTT
TRBV7-2	.	TRBJ1-6	.	CASSLFPGNSPLHF	TGTGCCAGCAGCTTATTCCCCGGGAATTCACCCCTCCACTTT
TRBV11-2	TRBD2	TRBJ2-2	.	CASSGLAWSGELFF	TGTGCCAGCAGCGGACTAGCGTGGTCCGGGGAGCTGTTTTTT
TRBV6-1	.	TRBJ1-1	.	CASSESGGRRSEAFF	TGTGCCAGCAGTGAATCTGGGGGCAGGAGGTCTGAAGCTTTCTTT
TRBV30	.	TRBJ1-6	.	CAWGPKNGRRDNSPLHF	TGTGCCTGGGGTCCTAAGAATGGCAGGCGGGATAATTCACCCCTCCACTTT
TRBV4-1	TRBD2	TRBJ2-3	.	CASSIGGSGGADTQYF	TGCGCCAGCAGCATCGGGGGTAGCGGGGGTGCAGATACGCAGTATTTT
TRBV7-9	.	TRBJ1-3	few	CASSLVGKQASSGNTIYF	TGTGCCAGCAGCTTAGTTGGTAAACAGGCGAGCTCTGGAAACACCATATATTTT
TRBV7-8	.	TRBJ1-6	.	CASSPTLERSSYNSPLHF	TGTGCCAGCAGCCCCACCCTGGAGAGGAGCTCCTATAATTCACCCCTCCACTTT
TRBV20-1	TRBD1	TRBJ2-1	few	CSAETGVEQFF	TGCAGTGCTGAAACAGGGGTTGAGCAGTTCTTC
TRBV5-8	.	TRBJ1-1	.	CASSLQENTEAFF	TGTGCCAGCAGCTTGCAGGAGAACACTGAAGCTTTCTTT
TRBV9	TRBD1	TRBJ1-4	.	CASSVSPGTGDEKLFF	TGTGCCAGCAGCGTCTCTCCAGGGACAGGGGATGAAAAACTGTTTTTT
TRBV19	.	TRBJ2-3	.	CASTWRAGDTQYF	TGTGCCAGTACGTGGCGGGCAGGAGATACGCAGTATTTT
TRBV5-1	TRBD2	TRBJ2-5	.	CASSRGAGGPQETQYF	TGCGCCAGCAGCCGAGGGGCGGGGGGGCCACAAGAGACCCAGTACTTC
TRBV5-1	TRBD2	TRBJ2-3	.	CASSDPSGDSTDTQYF	TGCGCCAGCAGCGATCCTAGCGGGGACTCCACAGATACGCAGTATTTT
TRBV5-4	TRBD1	TRBJ2-7	.	CASSLDQGVLRVGQYF	TGTGCCAGCAGCTTGGATCAGGGGGTTCTACGAGTCGGGCAGTACTTC
TRBV7-6	TRBD2	TRBJ2-1	.	CASSLERGGLGEQFF	TGTGCCAGCAGCTTGGAGCGGGGGGGCCTGGGTGAGCAGTTCTTC
TRBV6-5	.	TRBJ1-3	.	CASSGRSGNTIYF	TGTGCCAGCTCGGGGAGATCTGGAAACACCATATATTTT
TRBV3-1/TRBV3-2	.	TRBJ1-4	once	CASSQAGELEKLFF	TGTGCCAGCAGCCAAGCGGGGGAACTAGAAAAACTGTTTTTT
TRBV18	TRBD2	TRBJ2-7	once	CASSPRLAGFYEQYF	TGTGCCAGCTCACCCAGACTAGCGGGGTTCTACGAGCAGTACTTC
TRBV7-9	.	TRBJ2-5	once	CASQRAGNGETQYF	TGTGCCAGCCAAAGAGCAGGGAACGGGGAGACCCAGTACTTC
TRBV2	TRBD1	TRBJ2-3	.	CASSRNGQGDTQYF	TGTGCCAGCAGTCGAAATGGACAGGGCGATACGCAGTATTTT
TRBV7-4	TRBD1	TRBJ2-1	.	CASSSGQGPHEQFF	TGTGCCAGCAGCTCGGGACAGGGGCCCCATGAGCAGTTCTTC
TRBV6-5	.	TRBJ2-7	.	CASSYAQVYEQYF	TGTGCCAGCAGTTACGCGCAGGTCTACGAGCAGTACTTC
TRBV19	.	TRBJ1-2	few	CASSEQKYGYTF	TGTGCCAGTAGTGAACAGAAATATGGCTACACCTTC
TRBV2	.	TRBJ1-4	many	CASSGGFSNEKLFF	TGTGCCAGCAGTGGAGGGTTTTCTAATGAAAAACTGTTTTTT
TRBV15	TRBD2	TRBJ2-7	.	CATSKGQRDYEQYF	TGTGCCACCAGCAAAGGGCAGCGGGACTACGAGCAGTACTTC
TRBV9	TRBD2	TRBJ2-2	.	CASSGGLVGIGELFF	TGTGCCAGCAGCGGGGGACTAGTAGGAATCGGGGAGCTGTTTTTT
TRBV5-1	.	TRBJ2-1	.	CASSSGGAGNEQFF	TGCGCCAGCAGCTCGGGTGGGGCTGGAAATGAGCAGTTCTTC
TRBV11-2	TRBD1	TRBJ1-1	many	CASSLALSGTGAEAFF	TGTGCCAGCAGCTTAGCTCTGTCCGGGACAGGGGCTGAAGCTTTCTTT